This T cell receptor beta chain was sequenced in a study of vaccination and CD4 T cells after COVID-19. Study details: In the control cultures, a CEFX pool, an HIV-1 Nef pool, or no peptide was supplied.

Findings of the study overall: The authors identified 304 of 307 vaccine-specific clones in convalescent patients as spike mono-reactive.

With respect to this clonotype: The antigen remains unidentified.

Treatment of the sample: approximately 10-day PBMC culture with coronavirus spike peptide pools or control peptides (ViraFEST assay). It was before the COVID-19 pandemic (2011-2018) that the unexposed donor's CD4+ T cells were collected. The Oncomine TCR Beta short-read assay was applied to DNA of cultured CD4+ T cells. Using the QIAamp micro DNA kit, genomic DNA was extracted from the CD4+ T cells that had been cultured. TCRdb analysed the PCR reads with MiXCR anew, one entry per CDR3 protein. The sample lists 2,000 to 2,500 distinct CDR3 sequences, roughly 18% occurring once. This TCR derives from a human donor in good health. Sequences were obtained from CD4+ T cells from blood, cultured in vitro.

The CDR3, as DNA: TGCAGTGCTAGCCTTCTCGGGACAGGGGGCCTTAGCGGGACCTTCAATGAGCAGTTCTTC. The encoded protein is CSASLLGTGGLSGTFNEQFF. This chain connects TRBV20-1 to TRBJ2-1; TRBD1 matches at 12 bases. Trimming cost V 3 bases and J 6 bases; bases outside gene matches: 21. Germline lookup yields CDR1 DFQATT and CDR2 SNEGSKA (reference sequence). The CDR3 length is 20 residues.